This T cell receptor beta chain originates from a study of response to subunit inactivated influenza vaccine. This clonotype was recorded a few times. V was shortened by 6 bases and J by 1 base, with 5 bases between the two germline ends. The germline V gene has CDR1 ENHRY and CDR2 SYGVKD. This CDR3 is 12 amino acids long. One entry per CDR3 protein, called by TCRdb with MiXCR from the RT-PCR reads. The repertoire consists of 800,000 to 1,000,000 distinct CDR3 sequences, with 20% to 25% occurring once and the leading ten covering about 9.4%. This chain links TRBV10-3 with TRBJ2-3; D gene uncertain. The material sequenced was PBMCs from blood, taken around 5 days after vaccination. The sequence was obtained from a man in his fifties or sixties who received an inactivated influenza vaccine. CDR3 in amino acids: CAIRDRTDTQYF. CDR3 coding DNA: TGTGCCATCAGGGACCGCACAGATACGCAGTATTTT.